This T cell receptor (beta chain) was captured in a study of CD8 T cells in ankylosing spondylitis. Study findings and constraints: It appeared that ankylosing spondylitis blood was characterized by a TCR beta motif of about eight highly homologous variants. Reportedly, matched ankylosing spondylitis synovial fluid was significantly enriched for disease-linked clones.

A single record per CDR3 protein comes from TCRdb applying MiXCR to the 5' RACE reads. The sample has under 250,000 distinct CDR3 sequences, 30% to 35% seen once. Trimming cost V 5 bases and J 2 bases, with 20 bases left between them. The germline V gene has CDR1 SGHDT and CDR2 YYEEEE. This CDR3 region has 16 residues. As to this clonotype: Its target is not known.

The clonotype was recovered from a male donor with ankylosing spondylitis or in good health (not recorded which). The specimen was blood, either unsorted or a sorted T cell fraction (not recorded which). The chain carries TRBV5-6 and TRBJ2-7; D perhaps matches TRBD1 (5 bases). Here the CDR3 reads CASSDQTAVDAYEQYF. CDR3 nucleotide sequence: TGTGCCAGCAGTGACCAGACAGCCGTAGACGCCTACGAGCAGTACTTC.